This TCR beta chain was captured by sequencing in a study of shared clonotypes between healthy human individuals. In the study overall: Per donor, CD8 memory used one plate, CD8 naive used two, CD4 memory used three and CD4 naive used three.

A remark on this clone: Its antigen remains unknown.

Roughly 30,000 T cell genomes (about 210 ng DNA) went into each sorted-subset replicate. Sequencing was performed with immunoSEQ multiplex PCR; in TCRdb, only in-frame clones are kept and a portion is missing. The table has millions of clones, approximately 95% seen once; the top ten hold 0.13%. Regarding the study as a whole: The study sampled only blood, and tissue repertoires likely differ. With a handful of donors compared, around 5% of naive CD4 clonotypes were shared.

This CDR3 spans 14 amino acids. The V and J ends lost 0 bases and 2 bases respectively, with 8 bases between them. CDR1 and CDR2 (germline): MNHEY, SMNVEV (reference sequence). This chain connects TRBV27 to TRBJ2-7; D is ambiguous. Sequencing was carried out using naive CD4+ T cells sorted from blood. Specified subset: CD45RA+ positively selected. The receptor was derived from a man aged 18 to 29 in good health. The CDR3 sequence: CASSLSTVTYEQYF. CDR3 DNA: TGTGCCAGCAGTTTATCGACGGTCACCTACGAGCAGTACTTC.